This passage covers 25 T cell receptor beta chains from one sample sequenced in a study of CD8 T cells in ankylosing spondylitis. Overall study results and limits: Seemingly characteristic of ankylosing spondylitis blood was a TCR beta motif consisting of roughly 8 highly homologous variants.

MiXCR, applied by TCRdb to the 5' RACE reads, yields one record per CDR3 protein. This sample has roughly 370,000 distinct CDR3 sequences; about 20% occur once, and the top ten carry about 16%. Their antigens are not known. The sample was blood, either unsorted or a sorted T cell fraction (not recorded which). These receptor sequences come from a male donor with ankylosing spondylitis.

This clonotype occurred once. The rearrangement uses TRBV4-2 and TRBJ2-7; D may be TRBD1 (6 bases). Germline CDR1 LGHNA, CDR2 YNFKEQ. The CDR3 covers 14 residues. The germline V and J ends were trimmed by 7 bases and 7 bases, with 20 bases remaining between them. CDR3: CASKYTEGGREQYF. The CDR3 DNA sequence: TGTGCCAGCAAATACACCGAAGGGGGACGGGAGCAGTACTTC.

This clonotype has more than one count but fewer than ten. J is TRBJ2-5 and V is TRBV24-1; D might be TRBD1 or TRBD2, each matching 6 bases. Germline values: CDR1 KGHDR, CDR2 SFDVKD. The length of the CDR3 is 16 residues. Trimming cost V 3 bases and J 4 bases, with 17 bases left between them. The CDR3 nucleotides read TGTGCCACCAGTGATCCACAGGGAGGTGGAGGAGAGACCCAGTACTTC. Residues: CATSDPQGGGGETQYF.

The CDR3 DNA is TGCAGTGCACCTCCGGCAGGGCTAGAAGAAAAACTGTTTTTT. Translation gives CSAPPAGLEEKLFF. The chain has TRBV20-1 and TRBJ1-4; D is perhaps TRBD1 (5 bases). The germline gives CDR1 DFQATT, CDR2 SNEGSKA (reference sequence). Deletions cut 6 bases from V and 8 bases from J, with 19 bases between. The CDR3 is 14 amino acids.

This clonotype was counted between two and nine times. The rearrangement links TRBV28 to TRBJ2-7; the D gene is possibly TRBD2 (6 bases). The CDR3 extends over 12 amino acids. The V end lost 11 bases, the J end lost 0 bases, and 11 bases lay between the germline ends. Germline CDR1 is MDHEN and CDR2 is SYDVKM. DNA of the CDR3: TGTGCCGGAGGGGATTCCTCCTACGAGCAGTACTTC. Amino acids: CAGGDSSYEQYF. Using reference TRBV28 and TRBJ2-7 for the parts outside the CDR3, the full variable domain is DVKVTQSSRYLVKRTGEKVFLECVQDMDHENMFWYRQDPGLGLRLIYFSYDVKMKEKGDIPEGYSVSREKKERFSLILESASTNQTSMYLCAGGDSSYEQYFGPGTRLTVT.

The table lists this clonotype with a few counts. This chain links TRBV2 with TRBJ2-5; the D gene could be TRBD1 or TRBD2 (5 bases each). Trimming cost V 7 bases and J 5 bases, with 11 bases left between them. Germline CDR1 SNHLY, CDR2 FYNNEI. CDR3 length: 12 amino acids. CDR3 DNA sequence: TGTGCCAGCATCCCCTGGGGGGAGACCCAGTACTTC. This gives the protein CASIPWGETQYF.

The chain uses TRBV9 and TRBJ2-3, with D tentatively TRBD2 (5 bases). V was cut by 0 bases and J by 6 bases, with 11 bases left in between. The CDR3 sequence is 14 residues long. Germline values: CDR1 SGDLS, CDR2 YYNGEE. The CDR3 here is CASSVVASMDTQYF. CDR3 nucleotide sequence: TGTGCCAGCAGCGTAGTCGCTAGCATGGATACGCAGTATTTT.

This clonotype showed up just a few times. The chain uses TRBV6-2 or TRBV6-3 and TRBJ2-2, with no clear D. CDR1 is MNHEY, CDR2 SVGEGT, per germline. Trimming took 4 bases from V and 3 from J, leaving 21 bases between them. The CDR3 length is 18 residues. The CDR3 DNA follows: TGTGCCAGCAGTTCCCTCTCTGGGTCAGAAGAAGACACCGGGGAGCTGTTTTTT. Amino acids: CASSSLSGSEEDTGELFF.

A single count supports this clonotype. The V and J genes are TRBV21-1 and TRBJ2-7; the table's D call, TRBD1, was not checked against the DNA. TRBV21-1 is labeled a pseudogene. The length of the CDR3 is 15 residues. The CDR3 reads CASSKKGGQPYEQYF. In nucleotides, the CDR3 is TGTGCCAGCAGCAAAAAGGGGGGACAACCCTACGAGCAGTACTTC.

This clonotype was counted only a few times. V usage is TRBV10-3 and J usage is TRBJ1-1; D gene ambiguous. The CDR3 contains 15 residues. Trimming cost V 0 bases and J 1 base, with 9 bases left between them. The germline CDR1 and CDR2 sequences are ENHRY and SYGVKD. CDR3 sequence reads: CAISESTQANTEAFF. Here the CDR3 DNA reads TGTGCCATCAGTGAGTCGACTCAAGCGAACACTGAAGCTTTCTTT.

The V call is TRBV9, the J call TRBJ1-2; D not certain. Germline V CDR1 and CDR2: SGDLS, YYNGEE. Trimming shortened V by 7 bases and J by 3 bases, and 7 bases separated the two germline ends. CDR3 length: 11 residues. The CDR3, as DNA: TGTGCCAGCGGTAGTCACTATGGCTACACCTTC. Amino acid sequence: CASGSHYGYTF.

This clonotype was picked up one time. CDR3 coding DNA: TGTGCCAGCAGCCTTAGCGGCCGAGTTTCCCCTCCAGATACGCAGTATTTT. This sequence encodes CASSLSGRVSPPDTQYF. The rearrangement uses TRBV7-2 and TRBJ2-3; possible D gene TRBD2, 6 bases. CDR3 size: 17 residues. Per germline, CDR1 SGHTA and CDR2 FQGNSA. V was cut by 5 bases and J by 4 bases, with 22 bases left in between.

The chain combines TRBV4-1 with TRBJ1-4; TRBD1 aligns across 7 bases. This CDR3 contains 15 residues. J lost 8 bases, V lost 4 bases, and 10 bases had no gene match. Looked up from germline, CDR1 is MGHRA and CDR2 is YSYEKL. The chain's CDR3 is CASSPTGQVEEKLFF. The CDR3 DNA follows: TGCGCCAGCAGCCCGACAGGGCAAGTTGAAGAAAAACTGTTTTTT.

This clonotype was picked up a small number of times. The rearrangement links TRBV20-1 to TRBJ2-5; unclear D gene. Germline V gene sequence: CDR1 DFQATT, CDR2 SNEGSKA (reference sequence). The V gene lost 6 bases and the J gene lost 7 bases, with 18 bases spanning the gap. The CDR3 contains 13 residues. The CDR3 protein is CSAPEPLGGTQYF. The CDR3 DNA sequence: TGCAGTGCCCCAGAGCCCCTAGGTGGGACCCAGTACTTC.

This clonotype appeared a few times. The chain links TRBV20-1 to TRBJ1-5; D uncertain. The germline V gene has CDR1 DFQATT and CDR2 SNEGSKA (reference sequence). The CDR3 consists of 13 residues. CDR3: CSARDSGGQPQHF. The CDR3 DNA follows: TGCAGCGCTCGCGATTCGGGAGGGCAGCCCCAGCATTTT.

The chain is built from TRBV6-5 and TRBJ1-3; D is uncertain. Germline V gene sequence: CDR1 MNHEY, CDR2 SVGAGI. The CDR3 spans 14 residues. V was cut by 4 bases and J by 3 bases, with 10 bases left in between. Here the CDR3 reads CASSSNQGGNTIYF. Here the CDR3 DNA reads TGTGCCAGCAGTTCGAATCAAGGTGGAAACACCATATATTTT.

This clonotype was observed a handful of times. The chain is built from TRBV3-1 and TRBJ2-7, with D uncertain. V lost 1 base and J lost 0, with 10 bases in between. In germline, CDR1 is LGHDT, CDR2 YNNKEL (reference sequence). CDR3 length: 15 residues. DNA for the CDR3: TGTGCCAGCAGCCAAGGACGGGCCCCCTCCTACGAGCAGTACTTC. It encodes CASSQGRAPSYEQYF.

This clonotype turned up a few times. This chain links TRBV7-4 with TRBJ2-1; 7 bases map to TRBD2. V shed 5 bases and J 10 bases; nucleotides not matched to a gene: 11. Germline V gene lookup returns CDR1 SGHVT and CDR2 SQSDAQ. The CDR3 covers 14 residues. The CDR3 is CASSATSPAREQFF. In DNA form, the CDR3 reads TGTGCCAGCAGCGCGACTAGCCCGGCGCGAGAGCAGTTCTTC.

This clonotype was seen only a few times. The V gene is TRBV24-1, the J gene TRBJ2-3; 8 nucleotides line up with TRBD1. CDR3 length: 15 amino acids. J was trimmed by 8 bases and V by 5 bases; bases with no gene match: 11. CDR1 and CDR2 from the germline V gene are KGHDR and SFDVKD. The CDR3: CATSGSTGGIGTQYF. CDR3 in DNA: TGTGCCACCAGTGGAAGTACAGGGGGGATCGGTACGCAGTATTTT.

This clonotype was counted many times. V is TRBV27 and J is TRBJ2-6; 11 nucleotides match TRBD2. Looked up from germline, CDR1 is MNHEY and CDR2 is SMNVEV (reference sequence). The CDR3 spans 19 residues. V lost 5 bases and J lost 0; bases outside the gene matches: 9. CDR3 sequence: CASSLSGLAGGSGANVLTF. The CDR3 coding sequence is TGTGCCAGCAGTCTCTCAGGACTAGCGGGCGGCTCTGGGGCCAACGTCCTGACTTTC.

The V call is TRBV6-4, the J call TRBJ2-2; D is unresolved. V lost 6 bases, J lost 4 bases, and 9 bases lay in between. The CDR3 sequence is 13 residues long. Germline CDR1 reads MRHNA; CDR2 reads SNTAGT. Written as DNA, the CDR3 is TGTGCCAGCAGGGCGGAACTCACCGGGGAGCTGTTTTTT. It codes for CASRAELTGELFF.

There are many counts of this clonotype. V usage is TRBV29-1 and J usage is TRBJ2-3; unclear D gene. Germline V gene sequence: CDR1 SQVTM, CDR2 ANQGSEA. This CDR3 is 10 amino acids long. Trimming shortened V by 4 bases and J by 14 bases, and 13 bases separated the two germline ends. The CDR3 reads CSVAVTELYF. The CDR3 DNA sequence: TGCAGCGTTGCGGTGACGGAGCTGTATTTT.

This sequence joins TRBV29-1 and TRBJ2-1, with 9 bases aligning to TRBD2. The CDR3 is 14 amino acids. The germline CDR1 and CDR2 sequences are SQVTM and ANQGSEA. The V gene end was trimmed by 4 bases and the J gene end by 5 bases; junction bases not matched to a gene: 6. The CDR3 nucleotides are TGCAGCGTTGCCCGACTAGCGGCGGACAATGAGCAGTTCTTC. It codes for CSVARLAADNEQFF.

The V gene is TRBV4-1, the J gene TRBJ2-5; D perhaps matches TRBD2 (6 bases). V was clipped by 0 bases and J by 0 bases, with 8 bases between them. CDR1 MGHRA and CDR2 YSYEKL come from the germline V gene. The CDR3 contains 15 residues. This chain's CDR3 is CASSQEWDYQETQYF. For the CDR3, the DNA is TGCGCCAGCAGCCAAGAATGGGACTACCAAGAGACCCAGTACTTC.

V usage is TRBV21-1 and J usage is TRBJ2-5; the D call in the table, TRBD2, was not verified against the DNA. TRBV21-1 is given as a pseudogene. The CDR3 runs 14 residues. The CDR3 is CASSSPARQETQYF. The CDR3 DNA is TGTGCCAGCAGCAGCCCCGCCAGGCAAGAGACCCAGTACTTC.

This clonotype has a handful of counts. V is TRBV12-3 or TRBV12-4 and J is TRBJ2-2; D is possibly TRBD1 or TRBD2 (5 bases each). Trimming removed 1 base from V and 3 bases from J, with 6 bases in between. CDR3 size: 14 residues. The CDR3 spells CASSLGDDTGELFF. CDR3 DNA: TGTGCCAGCAGTTTAGGGGACGACACCGGGGAGCTGTTTTTT.